The clone carrying this TCR beta chain occurred a few times. What it recognizes is unknown. The CDR3 is 14 amino acids. Germline CDR1 reads LGHNA; CDR2 reads YNFKEQ. With V trimmed by 2 bases and J by 2 bases, 1 base remained unmatched. The sample comes from a study of T cell repertoires in cytomegalovirus infection. MiXCR, run by TCRdb on the reads, gives a single entry per CDR3 protein. The repertoire holds around 71,000 distinct CDR3 sequences, 20% to 25% seen once, with 55% to 75% in the top ten. Sequencing was performed on CD8+ T cells from cultured PBMCs, taken from culture after CMV antigen stimulation. J is TRBJ1-2 and V is TRBV4-2; 8 positions match TRBD1. The receptor was derived from a human donor in good health (CMV status not recorded). Some clones in this sample may be carry-over from other donors' samples. The CDR3 sequence is CASSQNRGNYGYTF. CDR3 nucleotides: TGTGCCAGCAGCCAAAACAGGGGGAACTATGGCTACACCTTC.